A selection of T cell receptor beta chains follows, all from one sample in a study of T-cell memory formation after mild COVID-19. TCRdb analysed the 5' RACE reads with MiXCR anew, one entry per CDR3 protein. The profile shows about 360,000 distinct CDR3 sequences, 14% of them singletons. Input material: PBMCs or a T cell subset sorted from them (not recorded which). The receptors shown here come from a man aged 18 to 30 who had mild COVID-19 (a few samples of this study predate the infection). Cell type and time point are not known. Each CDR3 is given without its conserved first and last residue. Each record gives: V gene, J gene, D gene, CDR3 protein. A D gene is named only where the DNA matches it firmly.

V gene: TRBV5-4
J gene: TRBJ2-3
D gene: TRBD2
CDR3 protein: ASSQSWRGSTDTQY

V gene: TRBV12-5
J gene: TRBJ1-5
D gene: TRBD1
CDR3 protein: ASGLRTGWANQPQH

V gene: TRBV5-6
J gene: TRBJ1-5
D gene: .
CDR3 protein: ASSLGRGRNQPQH

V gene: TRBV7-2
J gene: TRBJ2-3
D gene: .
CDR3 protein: ASSTYDQGRPTDTQY

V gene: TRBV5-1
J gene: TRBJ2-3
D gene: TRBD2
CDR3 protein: ASNRGGRGTDTQY

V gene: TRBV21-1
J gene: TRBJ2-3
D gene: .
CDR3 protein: ASSKVLPGGPTDTQY

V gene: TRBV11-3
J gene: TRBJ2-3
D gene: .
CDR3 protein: ASSLDPGVDTQY

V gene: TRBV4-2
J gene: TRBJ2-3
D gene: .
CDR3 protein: ASSQERPYTQY

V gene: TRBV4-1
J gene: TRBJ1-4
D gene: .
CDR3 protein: ASSQEPIRGKLF

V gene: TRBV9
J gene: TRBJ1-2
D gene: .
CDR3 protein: ASQTGEGGYT

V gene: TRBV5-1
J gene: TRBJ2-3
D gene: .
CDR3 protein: ASSLGQSTDTQY

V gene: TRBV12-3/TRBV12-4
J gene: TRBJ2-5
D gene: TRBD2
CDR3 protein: ASSLRERGETQY

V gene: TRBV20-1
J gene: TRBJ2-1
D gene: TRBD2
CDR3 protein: SAGGLAGNEQF

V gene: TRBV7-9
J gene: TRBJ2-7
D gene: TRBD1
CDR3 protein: ASSRDRGYGYEQY

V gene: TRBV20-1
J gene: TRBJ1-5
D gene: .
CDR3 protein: SAHYRASNQPQH

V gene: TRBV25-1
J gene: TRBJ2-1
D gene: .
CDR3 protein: ASSKNWDRGGEQF

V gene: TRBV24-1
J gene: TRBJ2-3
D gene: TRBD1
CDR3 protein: ATRQGTDTQY

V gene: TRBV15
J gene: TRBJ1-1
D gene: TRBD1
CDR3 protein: ATSGPYRGGGRGLDTEAF

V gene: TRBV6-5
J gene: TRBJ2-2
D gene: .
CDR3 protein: ASSYSGRTKALGELF

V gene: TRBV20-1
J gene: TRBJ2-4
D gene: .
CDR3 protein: SASGDPAKNIQY

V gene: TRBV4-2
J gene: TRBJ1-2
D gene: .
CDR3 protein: ASSQGGPRSGTPGYT

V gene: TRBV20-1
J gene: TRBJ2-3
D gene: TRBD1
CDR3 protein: SAHRGATSTDTQY

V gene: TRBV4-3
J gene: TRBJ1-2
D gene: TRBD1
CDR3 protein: ASSFSPGQPNYGYT

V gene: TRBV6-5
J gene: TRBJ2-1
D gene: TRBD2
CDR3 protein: ASSYAYSGVGNEQF

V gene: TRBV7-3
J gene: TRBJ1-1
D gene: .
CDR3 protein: ASSFTGRDTEAF

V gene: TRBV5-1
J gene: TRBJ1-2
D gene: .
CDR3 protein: ASSTRLGPYGYT

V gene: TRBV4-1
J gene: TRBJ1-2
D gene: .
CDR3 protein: ASSQELVWGRGYGYT

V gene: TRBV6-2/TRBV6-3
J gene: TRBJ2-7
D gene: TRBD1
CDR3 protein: ASSYSRQGNYEQY

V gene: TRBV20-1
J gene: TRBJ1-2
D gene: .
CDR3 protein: SARDFNYGYT

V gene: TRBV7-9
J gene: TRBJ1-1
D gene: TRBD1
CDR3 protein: ASSSQGQADTEAF

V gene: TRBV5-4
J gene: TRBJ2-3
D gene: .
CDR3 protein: ASSNGGATDTQY

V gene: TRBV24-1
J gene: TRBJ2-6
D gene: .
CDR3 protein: ATSVVRTPGANVLT

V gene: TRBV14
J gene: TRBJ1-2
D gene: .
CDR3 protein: ASSHPTGRGYT

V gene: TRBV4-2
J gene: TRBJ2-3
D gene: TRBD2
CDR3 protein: ASSHELAGPRADTQY

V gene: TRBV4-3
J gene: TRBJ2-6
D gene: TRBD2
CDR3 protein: ASSQERMRGAGANVLT